These 28 T cell receptor beta chains were all obtained from the same sample, sequenced in a study of T cells after posttransplantation cyclophosphamide. Libraries were prepared by immunoSEQ multiplex PCR; TCRdb keeps only in-frame clonotypes and omits some of them. The data show tens of thousands of clones, with none appearing a single time. The sample was PBMCs. Receptor source: a woman aged 55-75 years in good health, CMV-negative, and a related stem cell transplant donor.

This rearrangement joins TRBV29-1 to TRBJ1-2; 8 bases line up with TRBD1. The CDR3 runs to 13 residues. V lost 7 bases, J lost 4 bases, and 8 bases stayed unmatched. CDR1 and CDR2 (germline): SQVTM, ANQGSEA. DNA for the CDR3: TGCAGCGACCAGTATACAGGGGGCTATGGCTACACCTTC. This gives the protein CSDQYTGGYGYTF.

This clone was detected many times. The chain recombines TRBV5-5 with TRBJ1-5; D is possibly TRBD1 (6 bases). Germline V gene data show CDR1 as SGHKS and CDR2 as YYEKEE (reference sequence). Trimming removed 0 bases from V and 0 bases from J, with 10 bases in between. The CDR3 covers 16 residues. As DNA, the CDR3 is TGTGCCAGCAGCTTGGCCACAGGGAATAGCAATCAGCCCCAGCATTTT. Encoded protein: CASSLATGNSNQPQHF.

This clone came up many times. The chain has TRBV6-2 or TRBV6-3 and TRBJ2-2; TRBD1 matches at 8 bases. The CDR3 sequence is 15 residues long. V lost 3 bases to trimming and J lost 4 bases; unmatched junction nucleotides: 4. CDR1 and CDR2 from the germline V gene are MNHEY and SVGEGT. DNA of the CDR3: TGTGCCAGCAGTTATGCAGGGGGCAGCACCGGGGAGCTGTTTTTT. It codes for CASSYAGGSTGELFF.

This clone was observed at least ten times. CDR3 DNA: TGTGCCAGTAGGACTCTTCCGACGGACACTGAAGCTTTCTTT. Translating gives CASRTLPTDTEAFF. This chain links TRBV19 with TRBJ1-1; D is ambiguous. Germline V gives CDR1 LNHDA, CDR2 SQIVND (reference sequence). This CDR3 region has 14 residues. The V end was cut by 6 bases, the J end by 3 bases, with 14 bases between.

This clone was detected a few times. The chain employs TRBV7-2 and TRBJ2-7, with 7 bases fitting TRBD2. Germline V lookup: CDR1 SGHTA, CDR2 FQGNSA. The CDR3 has 17 amino acids. Trimming at V came to 2 bases and at J to 2 bases, leaving 12 bases not matched to a gene. CDR3 DNA sequence: TGTGCCAGCAGCTTAAGGGCTAGCGGCAAACCCCCCTACGAGCAGTACTTC. Amino acids: CASSLRASGKPPYEQYF.

The chain recombines TRBV29-1 with TRBJ2-7; no reliable D call. The CDR3 runs to 11 residues. V was trimmed by 7 bases and J by 2 bases, leaving 9 bases between them. Germline CDR1 SQVTM, CDR2 ANQGSEA. CDR3: CSGATTYEQYF. For the CDR3, the DNA is TGCAGCGGGGCCACCACCTACGAGCAGTACTTC.

This clone was seen ten or more times. The rearrangement uses TRBV19 and TRBJ2-1, with 8 nucleotides matching TRBD2. V lost 4 bases, J lost 8 bases, and 10 bases stayed unmatched. The CDR3 length is 15 residues. CDR1 and CDR2 (germline): LNHDA, SQIVND (reference sequence). The DNA of the CDR3 is TGTGCCAGTAGTAGGGGACTAGACGGGTGGGATGAGCAGTTCTTC. It is translated as CASSRGLDGWDEQFF.

This clone has ten or more counts. This chain connects TRBV10-3 to TRBJ1-1, with 7 bases fitting TRBD1. The germline gives CDR1 ENHRY, CDR2 SYGVKD. V shed 4 bases and J 3 bases; nucleotides not matched to a gene: 2. The CDR3 runs 13 residues. The CDR3 DNA sequence: TGTGCCATCAGTGGTGGACAGGACACTGAAGCTTTCTTT. Its translation is CAISGGQDTEAFF.

There are many counts of this clone. The chain uses TRBV6-1 and TRBJ1-4; TRBD1 matches 7 bases. CDR1 and CDR2 from the germline V gene are MNHNS and SASEGT. The trim removed 5 bases at V and 7 bases at J, leaving 7 bases unmatched. CDR3 length equals 14 residues. This chain's CDR3 is CASSRQGGREKLFF. CDR3 coding DNA: TGTGCCAGCAGTAGACAGGGAGGGCGTGAAAAACTGTTTTTT.

This clone was observed many times. V and J are TRBV2 and TRBJ2-1, with 10 bases lining up with TRBD2. The CDR3 covers 15 residues. Losses at the gene ends were 5 bases for V and 5 bases for J; bases not matched to a gene: 6. The germline CDR1 and CDR2 sequences are SNHLY and FYNNEI. The CDR3 DNA reads as TGTGCCAGCAGTCGTAGCGGGGGGCCTAACAATGAGCAGTTCTTC. The encoded protein is CASSRSGGPNNEQFF.

Many counts were recorded for this clone. J is TRBJ2-7 and V is TRBV19, with 7 bases aligning to TRBD1. This CDR3 spans 14 amino acids. The germline V gene encodes CDR1 LNHDA and CDR2 SQIVND (reference sequence). V shed 6 bases, J shed 6 bases, and the junction held 11 bases outside the gene matches. The DNA of the CDR3 is TGTGCCAGTAGCCAAAGGGGGCCTCGTGGCGAGCAGTACTTC. Translating it yields CASSQRGPRGEQYF.

This clone was seen at least ten times. The chain recombines TRBV15 with TRBJ1-5; 10 bases map to TRBD1. V gave up 4 bases and J gave up 4 bases; unmatched junction bases: 7. Per germline, CDR1 LNHNV and CDR2 YYDKDF (reference sequence). There are 16 residues in the CDR3. In DNA form, the CDR3 reads TGTGCCACCAGCAAGCCCGGACAGGGGGGTAATCAGCCCCAGCATTTT. Translation: CATSKPGQGGNQPQHF.

This clone was picked up many times. The chain combines TRBV5-6 with TRBJ2-5; TRBD1 might be the D (5 bases). With 2 bases removed from V and 4 bases from J, the gap between germline ends came to 12 bases. Germline V CDR1 and CDR2: SGHDT, YYEEEE. The CDR3 runs to 14 residues. As DNA, the CDR3 is TGTGCCAGCAGCTTCCAGGGTTTGGTAGAGACCCAGTACTTC. Its protein product is CASSFQGLVETQYF.

This sequence joins TRBV5-1 and TRBJ2-3, with TRBD2 identical over 7 bases. Unmatched junction bases numbered 12, after V lost 4 bases and J lost 4 bases. CDR1 and CDR2 from the germline V gene are SGHRS and YFSETQ. The CDR3 has 16 amino acids. CDR3 bases: TGCGCCAGCAGCCCTCAACTCGCGGGAGCGGCAGATACGCAGTATTTT. Residues: CASSPQLAGAADTQYF.

This clone was recorded at least ten times. V is TRBV19 and J is TRBJ2-7, with D unclear. Trimming left V 3 bases short and J 2 bases short, with 11 bases between. The CDR3 contains 14 residues. Germline assignment: CDR1 LNHDA and CDR2 SQIVND (reference sequence). The CDR3 is CASSISSFTYEQYF. The CDR3 nucleotides are TGTGCCAGTAGTATCTCTTCCTTTACCTACGAGCAGTACTTC.

This clone appeared many times. The rearrangement uses TRBV6-5 and TRBJ1-1, with no clear D. The germline CDR1 and CDR2 sequences are MNHEY and SVGAGI. The CDR3 loop spans 15 amino acids. V lost 0 bases to trimming and J lost 5 bases, with 13 bases between them. CDR3 sequence reads: CASSYSAGKRTEAFF. In DNA form, the CDR3 reads TGTGCCAGCAGTTACTCGGCGGGAAAAAGGACTGAAGCTTTCTTT.

The sample holds many counts of this clone. This chain joins TRBV7-2 and TRBJ2-1; 7 bases map to TRBD2. After removal of 1 base from V and 10 bases from J, the junction contained 7 bases not matched to a gene. From germline, CDR1 is SGHTA and CDR2 FQGNSA. This CDR3 comprises 14 residues. The CDR3 sequence is CASSLELATGEQFF. DNA of the CDR3: TGTGCCAGCAGCTTAGAACTAGCGACTGGGGAGCAGTTCTTC.

In this sample, this clone turned up many times. The junction does not match germline at one end; this may be a read error. This chain joins TRBV28 and TRBJ1-5, with a possible D match to TRBD1 (5 bases). The CDR3 is made up of 12 amino acids. Germline CDR1 MDHEN, CDR2 SYDVKM. CDR3 residues: CASSVTGQRQHF. DNA of the CDR3: TGTGCCAGCAGTGTTACAGGTCAGCGCCAGCATTTT.

Many counts were recorded for this clone. V gene TRBV6-5 combines with J gene TRBJ1-2; TRBD1 aligns across 7 bases. CDR3 length equals 16 residues. Germline V gene lookup returns CDR1 MNHEY and CDR2 SVGAGI. V was pared by 2 bases and J by 4 bases, with 10 bases of the junction left unmatched. The CDR3 DNA reads as TGTGCCAGCAGTTACGGGACAGATCCAGGAAGCTATGGCTACACCTTC. Translation: CASSYGTDPGSYGYTF.

This clone came up many times. This sequence joins TRBV6-1 and TRBJ1-2, with a possible D match to TRBD1 (6 bases). This CDR3 has 16 residues. Looked up from germline, CDR1 is MNHNS and CDR2 is SASEGT. The germline V and J ends were trimmed by 0 bases and 3 bases, with 14 bases remaining between them. CDR3 loop: CASSEATGRLDYGYTF. In nucleotides, the CDR3 is TGTGCCAGCAGTGAAGCAACAGGGAGGTTGGACTATGGCTACACCTTC.

The V gene is TRBV7-8, the J gene TRBJ2-5, with 10 bases matching TRBD2. The germline CDR1 and CDR2 sequences are SGHVS and FQNEAQ. The CDR3 has 17 residues. V lost 2 bases to trimming and J lost 1 base; unmatched junction nucleotides: 7. This CDR3 reads CASSLSLAGAGQETQYF. DNA for the CDR3: TGTGCCAGCAGCTTAAGCCTAGCGGGGGCGGGCCAAGAGACCCAGTACTTC. Full variable domain (rest looked up from reference TRBV7-8 and TRBJ2-5): GAGVSQSPRYKVAKRGQDVALRCDPISGHVSLFWYQQALGQGPEFLTYFQNEAQLDKSGLPSDRFFAERPEGSVSTLKIQRTQQEDSAVYLCASSLSLAGAGQETQYFGPGTRLLVL.

The chain couples TRBV28 to TRBJ2-5, with TRBD2 matching over 8 bases. Germline CDR1 and CDR2: MDHEN and SYDVKM. The V segment lost 2 bases and the J segment 5 bases; nucleotides outside the gene matches: 13. The CDR3 is 17 amino acids. CDR3 nucleotide sequence: TGTGCCAGCAGTTTAAACACTTTGCGGGAGGTAGCGGAGACCCAGTACTTC. Amino acids: CASSLNTLREVAETQYF.

There are many counts of this clone. The chain carries TRBV7-3 and TRBJ1-6, with 8 bases aligning to TRBD1. Per germline, CDR1 SGHTA and CDR2 FQGTGA. V was pared by 1 base and J by 9 bases, with 5 bases of the junction left unmatched. CDR3 length: 15 residues. This CDR3 is CASSLKGQGGSPLHF. The CDR3 DNA is TGTGCCAGCAGCTTAAAAGGACAGGGCGGTTCACCCCTCCACTTT.

The genes are TRBV11-2 and TRBJ1-1, with a weak D call TRBD1 (5 bases). Deletions cut 5 bases from V and 4 bases from J, with 11 bases between. The V gene's germline CDR1 is SGHAT and CDR2 FQNNGV. The CDR3 totals 13 residues. The CDR3 DNA is TGTGCCAGCAGCCCCGGGGGGGGCACTGAAGCTTTCTTT. Translating gives CASSPGGGTEAFF.

At least ten counts were recorded for this clone. The rearrangement uses TRBV6-5 and TRBJ1-1, with 10 bases fitting TRBD1. This CDR3 spans 16 amino acids. Germline CDR1 is MNHEY and CDR2 is SVGAGI. Germline trimming cut 0 bases from V and 1 base from J; bases unmatched to any gene: 2. The CDR3 bases are TGTGCCAGCAGTTACTCGAGGACAGGGGGGAACACTGAAGCTTTCTTT. As protein: CASSYSRTGGNTEAFF.

This chain links TRBV5-1 with TRBJ2-7; possibly TRBD2 for D (6 bases). This CDR3 comprises 15 residues. Germline V gene lookup returns CDR1 SGHRS and CDR2 YFSETQ. Trimming pared 4 bases from V and 2 bases from J, leaving 16 bases between. The CDR3 protein is CASSNGASAAYEQYF. CDR3 nucleotides: TGCGCCAGCAGCAATGGGGCTAGCGCCGCCTACGAGCAGTACTTC.

J is TRBJ2-7 and V is TRBV29-1; TRBD1 matches at 7 bases. The germline V gene has CDR1 SQVTM and CDR2 ANQGSEA. V dropped 4 bases and J dropped 2; count of bases not matched to a gene: 11. The CDR3 has 15 amino acids. CDR3 DNA: TGCAGCGTTGGAACGACAGGGAAAATCCCCTACGAGCAGTACTTC. The encoded protein is CSVGTTGKIPYEQYF.

In this sample, this clone turned up many times. The chain combines TRBV2 with TRBJ2-1; TRBD2 might be the D (5 bases). In germline, CDR1 is SNHLY, CDR2 FYNNEI. Between the trimmed V and J ends, which lost 6 bases and 8 bases, there was a span of 20 bases. The CDR3 runs to 15 residues. The CDR3 coding sequence is TGTGCCAGCAGGCCCCCGGGGAACCTACGGGATGAGCAGTTCTTC. Residues: CASRPPGNLRDEQFF. Full variable domain (missing parts from reference TRBV2 and TRBJ2-1): EPEVTQTPSHQVTQMGQEVILRCVPISNHLYFYWYRQILGQKVEFLVSFYNNEISEKSEIFDDQFSVERPDGSNFTLKIRSTKLEDSAMYFCASRPPGNLRDEQFFGPGTRLTVL.